The present T cell receptor beta chain was sequenced within a study of blood T cells in healthy people across ages. The wider study: Capture via template switching afforded approximately one barcoded beta molecule per two T cells.

Every sample yielded at least 7 million isolated PBMCs. Next came a second PCR, run for about 6 to 11 cycles, which used a sample-barcoded 5' primer along with a J-beta primer mix. Paired-end reads containing CDR3 totaled no fewer than 2.5 million for each sample. MiXCR, applied by TCRdb to the 5' RACE reads, yields one record per CDR3 protein. The repertoire holds 920,000 or so distinct CDR3 sequences, with 45% as singletons. This clonotype was counted between two and nine times. What it binds is unknown. Study conclusions and caveats: Long-lived and aged donors differed, with more naive CD4+ cells and higher diversity in the long-lived.

Sequencing was carried out using blood. The source is a woman aged 55-70 years in good health.

The CDR3 reads CASSLVVGSQETQYF. The CDR3 DNA reads as TGCGCCAGCAGCTTGGTTGTAGGCAGTCAAGAGACCCAGTACTTC. The rearrangement joins TRBV5-1 to TRBJ2-5; D gene uncertain. V was cut by 0 bases and J by 2 bases, with 11 bases left in between. The CDR3 is made up of 15 amino acids. The germline gives CDR1 SGHRS, CDR2 YFSETQ.